Shown below are 21 T cell receptor beta chains from a single sample sequenced in a study of identical twins. From the 5' RACE reads, TCRdb called clonotypes with MiXCR, one entry per CDR3 protein. The sample gives 1.5 million or so distinct CDR3 sequences, under 35% of which show up once; 0.25% to 0.3% is in the top ten. What was sequenced was cord blood. All receptors come from a newborn girl in good health.

The rearrangement joins TRBV28 to TRBJ2-1; the D gene could be TRBD1 or TRBD2 (5 bases each). The J call may not be correct, given that the DNA end is closer to TRBJ2-7. This CDR3 is built from 16 residues. From germline, CDR1 is MDHEN and CDR2 SYDVKM. The CDR3 region has the DNA TGTGCCAGCAGTTTAATCGGGACGGTTAGGGGCTACGAGCAGTACTTC. Residues: CASSLIGTVRGYEQYF.

About this clonotype: A much bigger clone sits one base away, suggesting this may be a read error. V is TRBV10-3 and J is TRBJ2-1, with TRBD2 identical over 7 bases. There are 17 residues in the CDR3. Germline CDR1 ENHRY, CDR2 SYGVKD. Trimming at V came to 5 bases and at J to 3 bases, leaving 13 bases not matched to a gene. CDR3 protein: CAISQYSGWHIYNEQFF. The CDR3 nucleotides are TGTGCCATCAGTCAATATAGCGGGTGGCACATCTACAATGAGCAGTTCTTC.

V is TRBV30 and J is TRBJ2-7; TRBD2 might be the D (6 bases). The tail of the sequence fits TRBJ2-4 better, so the J call may be wrong. CDR1 is GTSNPN and CDR2 is SVGIG in the germline V gene (reference sequence). This CDR3 contains 13 residues. CDR3 in DNA: TGTGCCTGGAGTGTCGGCAGGGAGGTCATTCAGTACTTC. Protein product: CAWSVGREVIQYF.

This clonotype appeared a few times. In nucleotides, the CDR3 is TGTGCCAGCAGCGCCGTAGGGTTCAGTAACTATGGCTACACCTTC. Protein product: CASSAVGFSNYGYTF. The chain links TRBV6-4 to TRBJ1-2, with D unresolved. The germline CDR1 and CDR2 sequences are MRHNA and SNTAGT. Trimming left V 6 bases short and J 1 base short, with 15 bases between. CDR3 length: 15 residues.

The J gene is TRBJ1-6, the V gene TRBV27, with TRBD1 matching over 7 bases. The germline CDR1 and CDR2 sequences are MNHEY and SMNVEV (reference sequence). Losses at the gene ends were 7 bases for V and 8 bases for J; bases not matched to a gene: 2. The CDR3 is 12 residues long. CDR3 residues: CASTQGDSPLHF. DNA of the CDR3: TGTGCCAGCACCCAGGGGGATTCACCCCTCCACTTT.

The chain recombines TRBV4-1 with TRBJ2-7; TRBD2 is a possible D gene (6 bases). Germline CDR1 reads MGHRA; CDR2 reads YSYEKL. There are 18 residues in the CDR3. Trimming took off 1 base at V and 7 bases at J, with 26 bases between the two ends. DNA for the CDR3: TGCGCCAGCAGCCAAGTATATTGGAGGGAGACCGTTTGGGGTGAGCAGTACTTC. Translation gives CASSQVYWRETVWGEQYF.

This clonotype was recorded once. V gene TRBV5-1 combines with J gene TRBJ1-2; maybe TRBD1 (6 bases). Between the trimmed V and J ends, which lost 0 bases and 2 bases, there was a span of 11 bases. Per germline, CDR1 SGHRS and CDR2 YFSETQ. This CDR3 is 15 amino acids long. The CDR3 region has the DNA TGCGCCAGCAGCTTGGCGGCAGGGGACAACTATGGCTACACCTTC. This codes for CASSLAAGDNYGYTF. Combining the CDR3 with reference TRBV5-1 and TRBJ1-2 gives the whole variable domain KAGVTQTPRYLIKTRGQQVTLSCSPISGHRSVSWYQQTPGQGLQFLFEYFSETQRNKGNFPGRFSGRQFSNSRSEMNVSTLELGDSALYLCASSLAAGDNYGYTFGSGTRLTVV.

A note on this clonotype: A much more abundant neighbour one base away suggests this may be a read error. The rearrangement joins TRBV7-9 to TRBJ2-1, with D perhaps matching TRBD2 (5 bases). CDR3 length: 15 amino acids. The germline V gene has CDR1 SEHNR and CDR2 FQNEAQ (reference sequence). CDR3 loop: CAGSLALTKYNEQFF. The CDR3 DNA sequence: TGTGCCGGCAGCTTAGCGCTAACTAAATACAATGAGCAGTTCTTC.

This chain joins TRBV12-3 or TRBV12-4 and TRBJ2-7; tentatively, D is TRBD1 (6 bases). Trimming left V 4 bases short and J 3 bases short, with 13 bases between. The CDR3 consists of 14 residues. Here the CDR3 DNA reads TGTGCCAGCAGTTACCCTATCAGGGGCTACGAGCAGTACTTC. Translating gives CASSYPIRGYEQYF.

CDR3 nucleotide sequence: TGTGCCAGCAGCCAAGAGCCGTCCTATGGCTACACCTTC. Its protein product is CASSQEPSYGYTF. The chain links TRBV14 to TRBJ1-2; D gene uncertain. The CDR3 is 13 residues long. Between the trimmed V and J ends, which lost 0 bases and 4 bases, there was a span of 6 bases. Germline lookup yields CDR1 SGHDN and CDR2 FVKESK.

J is TRBJ2-7 and V is TRBV20-1; 12 nucleotides align to TRBD2. CDR1 and CDR2 (germline): DFQATT, SNEGSKA (reference sequence). Trimming cost V 4 bases and J 0 bases; bases outside gene matches: 7. The CDR3 totals 16 residues. CDR3 sequence: CSATGLAGILSYEQYF. CDR3 bases: TGCAGTGCTACGGGACTAGCGGGTATTCTCTCCTACGAGCAGTACTTC.

The sample holds a few counts of this clonotype. The rearrangement joins TRBV9 to TRBJ1-1, with 10 bases identical to TRBD1. Trimming took 0 bases from V and 4 from J; bases not matched to a gene: 15. Germline values: CDR1 SGDLS, CDR2 YYNGEE. The CDR3 consists of 19 residues. Here the CDR3 DNA reads TGTGCCAGCAGCGTAGCTCCTTTGGAGACAGGGGGCTTGGGCACTGAAGCTTTCTTT. Its protein product is CASSVAPLETGGLGTEAFF.

This clonotype was counted only a few times. The chain links TRBV30 to TRBJ2-7; D may match TRBD1 or TRBD2 (5 bases each). V was cut by 4 bases and J by 4 bases, with 11 bases left in between. The CDR3 spans 12 residues. CDR1 GTSNPN and CDR2 SVGIG come from the germline V gene (reference sequence). CDR3 protein: CAWKTGRYEQYF. The CDR3 DNA reads TGTGCCTGGAAGACGGGACGGTACGAGCAGTACTTC.

The rearrangement joins TRBV29-1 to TRBJ2-7, with TRBD1 matching over 10 bases. V shed 5 bases, J shed 1 base, and the junction held 2 bases outside the gene matches. The germline gives CDR1 SQVTM, CDR2 ANQGSEA. This CDR3 region has 13 residues. CDR3 loop: CSVRQGASYEQYF. For the CDR3, the DNA is TGCAGCGTTCGACAGGGGGCTTCCTACGAGCAGTACTTC.

The rearrangement links TRBV27 to TRBJ2-7, with 13 bases matching TRBD2. Germline-derived CDR1 and CDR2 are MNHEY and SMNVEV (reference sequence). The CDR3 spans 17 residues. V lost 5 bases to trimming and J lost 3 bases; unmatched junction nucleotides: 10. The DNA for the CDR3 is TGTGCCAGCAGTCCCTGGGGACTAGCGGGAACTTACTACGAGCAGTACTTC. This codes for CASSPWGLAGTYYEQYF.

This clonotype was counted a single time. This chain connects TRBV12-3 or TRBV12-4 to TRBJ2-3; 9 nucleotides align to TRBD1. With V trimmed by 5 bases and J by 2 bases, 8 bases remained unmatched. CDR3 length: 16 residues. This chain's CDR3 is CASSHTDRGPTDTQYF. The DNA of the CDR3 is TGTGCCAGCAGTCATACGGACAGGGGTCCCACAGATACGCAGTATTTT.

The gene calls are TRBV11-2 and TRBJ2-7; 7 positions match TRBD2. The CDR3 has 13 residues. The junction had 4 bases not matched to a gene; V was cut back by 2 bases and J by 6 bases. The germline CDR1 and CDR2 sequences are SGHAT and FQNNGV. The DNA of the CDR3 is TGTGCCAGCAGCTTAAACGGGGGGTCCGAGCAGTACTTC. Translating gives CASSLNGGSEQYF.

This chain connects TRBV6-6 to TRBJ2-5, with 12 bases that match TRBD1. V shed 5 bases, J shed 11 bases, and the junction held 9 bases outside the gene matches. The CDR3 extends over 14 amino acids. Germline-derived CDR1 and CDR2 are MNHNY and SVGAGI (reference sequence). The CDR3 region is CASSRDRGHNEQYF. The CDR3 DNA is TGTGCCAGCAGTCGGGACAGGGGGCACAATGAGCAGTACTTC.

J is TRBJ1-4 and V is TRBV12-3 or TRBV12-4; TRBD1 matches 9 bases. The J segment lost 5 bases and the V segment lost 1 base, leaving 8 bases of the junction unmatched. The CDR3 is made up of 17 amino acids. CDR3 coding DNA: TGTGCCAGCAGTTTAGTGGGTCCCGGACAGGGGAATGAAAAACTGTTTTTT. Protein: CASSLVGPGQGNEKLFF.

The table lists this clonotype with a count of one. One end of the junction fails to match germline, which may point to a read error. The gene calls are TRBV12-3 or TRBV12-4 and TRBJ1-2, with unresolved D. CDR3 length: 12 residues. The DNA for the CDR3 is TGTGCCAGCAGTCCGTCTAACTATGGCTACAACTTC. As protein: CASSPSNYGYNF.

V is TRBV6-6 and J is TRBJ2-3; D is unclear. CDR1 and CDR2 from the germline V gene are MNHNY and SVGAGI (reference sequence). Trimming pared 2 bases from V and 10 bases from J, leaving 13 bases between. The CDR3 length is 13 residues. In DNA, the CDR3 is TGTGCCAGCAGTTACCCGGACGCATATGCGCAGTATTTT. The encoded protein is CASSYPDAYAQYF.